Detailed here is one T cell receptor (beta chain). What it binds is not known. The data belong to a study of CXCR3-negative and CXCR3-positive naive CD8 T cells. Triplicate approximately 300,000-cell sorts were made of each CD8+ T cell subset. Naive CD8+ T cells showed a CD45RO-CCR7+CD27+CD95- phenotype. cDNA libraries for TRB were generated by 5' RACE incorporating UMI labels. TCRdb reworked the 5' RACE reads into one entry per CDR3 protein, no DNA. The listing records around 84,000 distinct CDR3 sequences. The CDR3 is 15 residues long. Germline V CDR1 and CDR2: SGHNT, YYREEE (reference sequence). Whole-study results and caveats: The TRB CDR3s that CXCR3-positive naive cells carried were more hydrophobic than those of CXCR3-negative naive cells.

This receptor was identified in a human donor in good health. Some clones in this sample may be carry-over from other donors' samples. The chain employs TRBV5-4 and TRBJ1-2; absent DNA, TCRdb's TRBD1 call cannot be checked. The sample was naive CXCR3+ CD8+ T cells from blood. Subset given: CD45RO-CCR7+CD27+CD95- naive CD8+ T cells expressing CXCR3 (TNR3+). This chain's CDR3 is CASSIVYDRNYGYTF.